Below, 22 T cell receptor beta chains from the same sample are listed, as sequenced in a study of beta chain features in type 1 diabetes. Expressed TCRB transcripts were sequenced because the entire RNA isolate underwent reverse transcription. Libraries were prepared by immunoSEQ multiplex PCR; TCRdb keeps only in-frame clonotypes and omits some of them. The profile shows around 250,000 clones, about 30% of them singletons. Input material: central memory CD4+ T cells from blood. These receptor sequences come from a man younger than 40 in good health.

This clone occurred a few times. The J gene is TRBJ2-3, the V gene TRBV28; maybe TRBD1 (5 bases). The CDR3 is 12 residues long. The germline V gene has CDR1 MDHEN and CDR2 SYDVKM. With 8 bases removed from V and 2 bases from J, the gap between germline ends came to 8 bases. The CDR3 loop reads CASGANTDTQYF. The CDR3 nucleotides read TGTGCCAGCGGGGCCAACACAGATACGCAGTATTTT. The complete variable domain, with remaining parts taken from reference TRBV28 and TRBJ2-3, reads DVKVTQSSRYLVKRTGEKVFLECVQDMDHENMFWYRQDPGLGLRLIYFSYDVKMKEKGDIPEGYSVSREKKERFSLILESASTNQTSMYLCASGANTDTQYFGPGTRLTVL.

In regard to this clone: The same CDR3 also results from other DNA sequences found in this sample. This chain joins TRBV7-2 and TRBJ2-2; maybe TRBD1 (6 bases). Germline CDR1 reads SGHTA; CDR2 reads FQGNSA. The CDR3 totals 13 residues. With 2 bases removed from V and 6 bases from J, the gap between germline ends came to 7 bases. The CDR3 DNA reads TGTGCCAGCAGCTTACAGGGGTCCGGGGAGCTGTTTTTT. Its translation is CASSLQGSGELFF.

This clone occurred many times. The chain couples TRBV7-9 to TRBJ2-3; D call uncertain. The CDR3 runs 15 residues. V lost 5 bases to trimming and J lost 5 bases, with 17 bases between them. Germline-derived CDR1 and CDR2 are SEHNR and FQNEAQ (reference sequence). Written as DNA, the CDR3 is TGTGCCAGCAGCCCCAGTTCCACCCCCAAAGATACGCAGTATTTT. Amino acids: CASSPSSTPKDTQYF.

The chain couples TRBV7-9 to TRBJ2-1, with D possibly being TRBD2 (6 bases). Trimming took off 7 bases at V and 7 bases at J, with 20 bases between the two ends. Germline V gene data show CDR1 as SEHNR and CDR2 as FQNEAQ (reference sequence). The CDR3 loop spans 15 amino acids. CDR3 bases: TGTGCCAGCACCTCGGGCAGGGAGGTGGGAAATGAGCAGTTCTTC. Its protein product is CASTSGREVGNEQFF.

The chain combines TRBV11-2 with TRBJ2-6, with D perhaps matching TRBD1 (7 bases). The CDR3 contains 17 residues. Germline V gene sequence: CDR1 SGHAT, CDR2 FQNNGV. Trimming took 1 base from V and 2 from J, leaving 12 bases between them. The CDR3 DNA sequence: TGTGCCAGCAGCTTAGGACAGGGAGGCGCTGGGGCCAACGTCCTGACTTTC. Translating gives CASSLGQGGAGANVLTF.

The rearrangement links TRBV2 to TRBJ2-3, with D perhaps matching TRBD1 or TRBD2 (5 bases each). CDR1 and CDR2 (germline): SNHLY, FYNNEI. The V end was cut by 8 bases, the J end by 1 base, with 13 bases between. This CDR3 has 14 amino acids. The chain's CDR3 is CASGGEPRTDTQYF. The CDR3 DNA reads as TGTGCCAGCGGGGGTGAGCCGCGCACAGATACGCAGTATTTT.

This clone occurred a few times. The chain combines TRBV5-1 with TRBJ2-3; TRBD1 might be the D (7 bases). Trimming removed 2 bases at V and 3 bases at J, with 16 bases between. This CDR3 is built from 16 residues. Germline V gene data show CDR1 as SGHRS and CDR2 as YFSETQ. The CDR3 coding sequence is TGCGCCAGCAGCTTCGTCGGGGGACAGAGGACAGATACGCAGTATTTT. Protein: CASSFVGGQRTDTQYF.

The J gene is TRBJ2-1, the V gene TRBV2; D ambiguous. Trimming stripped 7 bases from V and 4 bases from J, with 11 bases between. Germline V gene data show CDR1 as SNHLY and CDR2 as FYNNEI. The CDR3 extends over 13 amino acids. DNA of the CDR3: TGTGCCAGCATAACGTCAGAGTACAATGAGCAGTTCTTC. Its protein is CASITSEYNEQFF.

V usage is TRBV15 and J usage is TRBJ1-5; D gene ambiguous. This CDR3 is built from 14 residues. V lost 1 base and J lost 6, with 10 bases in between. Germline-derived CDR1 and CDR2 are LNHNV and YYDKDF (reference sequence). CDR3 nucleotide sequence: TGTGCCACCAGCAGAGGAGGAGTAGGTCAGCCCCAGCATTTT. This translates into CATSRGGVGQPQHF.

The J gene is TRBJ2-5, the V gene TRBV7-2, with D perhaps TRBD1 (6 bases). The CDR3 is 14 amino acids. Trimming removed 0 bases at V and 4 bases at J, with 9 bases between. Germline-derived CDR1 and CDR2 are SGHTA and FQGNSA. This CDR3 reads CASSLALTGETQYF. For the CDR3, the DNA is TGTGCCAGCAGCTTAGCGCTGACAGGAGAGACCCAGTACTTC.

This clone was observed a few times. Other DNA sequences within the sample encode an identical CDR3. The rearrangement links TRBV4-3 to TRBJ2-3; TRBD2 agrees at 12 bases. This CDR3 is built from 17 residues. The J segment lost 5 bases and the V segment lost 0 bases, leaving 6 bases of the junction unmatched. Germline lookup yields CDR1 LGHNA and CDR2 YSLEER. The CDR3 protein is CASSQDLAGGPGDTQYF. CDR3 coding DNA: TGCGCCAGCAGCCAAGATCTAGCGGGAGGGCCGGGAGATACGCAGTATTTT.

V and J are TRBV7-2 and TRBJ2-3; TRBD2 matches at 8 bases. Per germline, CDR1 SGHTA and CDR2 FQGNSA. The V and J ends lost 3 bases and 1 base, in that order; junction bases with no gene match: 3. The CDR3 has 15 amino acids. The CDR3: CASSFDSGGTDTQYF. DNA of the CDR3: TGTGCCAGCAGCTTTGATAGCGGGGGCACAGATACGCAGTATTTT.

This clone occurred a few times. The gene calls are TRBV2 and TRBJ2-2, with D maybe TRBD1 (6 bases). Germline-derived CDR1 and CDR2 are SNHLY and FYNNEI. The V end lost 5 bases, the J end lost 5 bases, and 12 bases lay between the germline ends. The CDR3 runs 14 residues. The CDR3 protein is CASSLFQGTGELFF. The CDR3 region has the DNA TGTGCCAGCAGTTTGTTCCAGGGGACCGGGGAGCTGTTTTTT.

Only a few counts were recorded for this clone. The genes are TRBV6-6 and TRBJ2-2, with 8 nucleotides matching TRBD1. J lost 4 bases, V lost 4 bases, and 5 bases had no gene match. This CDR3 contains 15 residues. From germline, CDR1 is MNHNY and CDR2 SVGAGI (reference sequence). CDR3: CASSFGQGSTGELFF. CDR3 sequence (DNA): TGTGCCAGCAGTTTCGGACAGGGAAGCACCGGGGAGCTGTTTTTT.

The chain links TRBV7-2 to TRBJ2-1; 9 nucleotides agree with TRBD1. Trimming took 4 bases from V and 7 from J; bases not matched to a gene: 8. The CDR3 length is 15 residues. Germline assignment: CDR1 SGHTA and CDR2 FQGNSA. The CDR3 DNA reads as TGTGCCAGCAGCTCTGGACAGGGGTTGGGGAATGAGCAGTTCTTC. As protein: CASSSGQGLGNEQFF.

This rearrangement joins TRBV7-9 to TRBJ1-5; 8 bases are shared with TRBD1. Germline V gene data show CDR1 as SEHNR and CDR2 as FQNEAQ (reference sequence). The CDR3 consists of 14 residues. The V and J ends lost 4 bases and 4 bases, in that order; junction bases with no gene match: 3. CDR3 DNA: TGTGCCAGCAGCTCAGGACAGGGAAATCAGCCCCAGCATTTT. Amino acid sequence: CASSSGQGNQPQHF.

This chain uses TRBV5-1 with TRBJ2-7, with 14 bases fitting TRBD2. The CDR3 spans 16 residues. Germline V gene lookup returns CDR1 SGHRS and CDR2 YFSETQ. V lost 4 bases and J lost 4; bases outside the gene matches: 7. CDR3 DNA: TGCGCCAGCAGCCTTGACGGGACTAGCGGGGGTTACGAGCAGTACTTC. Protein product: CASSLDGTSGGYEQYF.

The chain is built from TRBV6-7 and TRBJ2-7; D ambiguous. TRBV6-7 counts as an open reading frame of uncertain function. The V and J ends lost 5 bases and 5 bases respectively, with 13 bases between them. The CDR3 runs to 13 residues. The DNA for the CDR3 is TGTGCCAGCAGTCGCCCGAACATCCACGAGCAGTACTTC. Its translation is CASSRPNIHEQYF.

This clone appeared once. This chain joins TRBV7-7 and TRBJ2-5; D is uncertain. The germline V and J ends were trimmed by 1 base and 5 bases, with 8 bases remaining between them. In germline, CDR1 is SSHAT, CDR2 FNYEAQ (reference sequence). The CDR3 is made up of 13 amino acids. CDR3 region: CASSLEYGETQYF. Here the CDR3 DNA reads TGTGCCAGCAGCTTAGAGTACGGGGAGACCCAGTACTTC.

The chain links TRBV28 to TRBJ1-5; TRBD1 aligns across 8 bases. CDR3 length: 16 amino acids. V lost 8 bases, J lost 0 bases, and 9 bases stayed unmatched. Germline CDR1 is MDHEN and CDR2 is SYDVKM. The CDR3: CASRTGTGYSNQPQHF. DNA for the CDR3: TGTGCCAGCCGTACAGGGACAGGCTATAGCAATCAGCCCCAGCATTTT.

This sequence joins TRBV28 and TRBJ1-1, with D possibly TRBD1 on 5 matching bases. Germline V CDR1 and CDR2: MDHEN, SYDVKM. V was pared by 6 bases and J by 0 bases, with 11 bases between. CDR3 size: 14 residues. The CDR3 region is CASRSGGLNTEAFF. CDR3 DNA: TGTGCCAGCAGATCGGGGGGGTTGAACACTGAAGCTTTCTTT.

This chain uses TRBV9 with TRBJ2-2; D call uncertain. The germline V gene encodes CDR1 SGDLS and CDR2 YYNGEE. The V gene lost 0 bases and the J gene lost 1 base, with 7 bases spanning the gap. The CDR3 totals 15 residues. CDR3 coding DNA: TGTGCCAGCAGCGTAGAGGCTAGGAACACCGGGGAGCTGTTTTTT. Its translation: CASSVEARNTGELFF.